One and the same sample provided the 18 T cell receptor beta chains below, sequenced in a study of early T cells in non-severe SARS-CoV-2 infection. In TCRdb, the 5' RACE reads were re-called with MiXCR into one record per CDR3 protein. The repertoire includes tens of thousands of distinct CDR3 sequences, about an eighth of them detected once, and 5.5% to 6% sits in the top ten. This sample comprised whole blood, obtained at baseline. The receptors were sampled from an adult who was a healthcare worker with PCR-confirmed SARS-CoV-2 infection or an uninfected control (not recorded which).

The sample holds a few counts of this clonotype. The chain joins TRBV12-3 or TRBV12-4 to TRBJ1-6; D unresolved. Between the trimmed V and J ends, which lost 0 bases and 10 bases, there was a span of 7 bases. The CDR3 runs 13 residues. The CDR3 region is CASSLATVSPLHF. CDR3 DNA: TGTGCCAGCAGTTTAGCCACGGTCTCACCCCTCCACTTT.

The J gene is TRBJ2-7, the V gene TRBV5-5, with D possibly TRBD1 on 5 matching bases. Germline lookup yields CDR1 SGHKS and CDR2 YYEKEE (reference sequence). The CDR3 is 14 residues long. Trimming cost V 0 bases and J 3 bases, with 10 bases left between them. CDR3 nucleotide sequence: TGTGCCAGCAGCTTGGTTGTGGGGCTCTACGAGCAGTACTTC. Amino acids: CASSLVVGLYEQYF.

The rearrangement links TRBV5-1 to TRBJ2-7; possibly TRBD2 for D (5 bases). V was shortened by 4 bases and J by 4 bases, with 6 bases between the two germline ends. CDR3 length: 11 amino acids. CDR1 is SGHRS, CDR2 YFSETQ, per germline. The DNA of the CDR3 is TGCGCCAGCAGCCGGGAATACGAGCAGTACTTC. Translation gives CASSREYEQYF.

The chain uses TRBV7-2 and TRBJ2-7, with 9 bases identical to TRBD2. The germline V gene encodes CDR1 SGHTA and CDR2 FQGNSA. The CDR3 consists of 17 residues. The junction had 12 bases not matched to a gene; V was cut back by 6 bases and J by 0 bases. The CDR3 here is CASSYAIAGVSSYEQYF. CDR3 nucleotides: TGTGCCAGCAGTTACGCTATAGCGGGGGTCAGCTCCTACGAGCAGTACTTC.

V usage is TRBV6-2 or TRBV6-3 and J usage is TRBJ2-3; 9 nucleotides line up with TRBD1. This CDR3 is 16 amino acids long. Germline V lookup: CDR1 MNHEY, CDR2 SVGEGT. J was trimmed by 6 bases and V by 7 bases; bases with no gene match: 14. CDR3 coding DNA: TGTGCCAGCACCCCCCGTAGGACAGGGGCCGCGGATACGCAGTATTTT. Its protein is CASTPRRTGAADTQYF.

A few counts support this clonotype. The chain couples TRBV4-1 to TRBJ2-2; 9 nucleotides align to TRBD1. Germline CDR1 and CDR2: MGHRA and YSYEKL. The CDR3 runs 16 residues. J was trimmed by 8 bases and V by 4 bases; bases with no gene match: 11. CDR3 bases: TGCGCCAGCAGCCCCACCGGGACAGGGCTACCGGGGGAGCTGTTTTTT. It is translated as CASSPTGTGLPGELFF.

The chain couples TRBV7-9 to TRBJ1-1, with D possibly TRBD1 on 5 matching bases. The CDR3 contains 15 residues. Germline V gene data show CDR1 as SEHNR and CDR2 as FQNEAQ (reference sequence). V was trimmed by 1 base and J by 1 base, leaving 10 bases between them. The CDR3 bases are TGTGCCAGCAGCTTAGACGGCAGGGCGAACACTGAAGCTTTCTTT. Its translation is CASSLDGRANTEAFF.

This clonotype was recorded at least ten times. The chain joins TRBV5-1 to TRBJ2-7, with D possibly being TRBD1 (6 bases). Trimming shortened V by 4 bases and J by 2 bases, and 22 bases separated the two germline ends. This CDR3 contains 17 residues. Germline-derived CDR1 and CDR2 are SGHRS and YFSETQ. The CDR3 reads CASSKAPWDMNTYEQYF. In DNA, the CDR3 is TGCGCCAGCAGCAAAGCTCCCTGGGACATGAATACCTACGAGCAGTACTTC. Full variable domain (rest looked up from reference TRBV5-1 and TRBJ2-7): KAGVTQTPRYLIKTRGQQVTLSCSPISGHRSVSWYQQTPGQGLQFLFEYFSETQRNKGNFPGRFSGRQFSNSRSEMNVSTLELGDSALYLCASSKAPWDMNTYEQYFGPGTRLTVT.

The chain is built from TRBV21-1 and TRBJ1-4. TRBV21-1 is listed as a pseudogene. The CDR3 contains 14 residues. Written as DNA, the CDR3 is TGTGCCAGCAGCAAGTGCAGAAGGAATGAAAAACTGTTTTTT. Encoded protein: CASSKCRRNEKLFF.

This clonotype was recorded many times. The V and J genes are TRBV5-1 and TRBJ2-1, with D possibly matching TRBD2 (7 bases). The CDR3 is 16 residues long. Germline CDR1 and CDR2: SGHRS and YFSETQ. Trimming pared 4 bases from V and 2 bases from J, leaving 16 bases between. In DNA form, the CDR3 reads TGCGCCAGCAGCCTGGAGGGAGGGGGACCCTACAATGAGCAGTTCTTC. It encodes CASSLEGGGPYNEQFF. The complete variable domain, with remaining parts taken from reference TRBV5-1 and TRBJ2-1, reads KAGVTQTPRYLIKTRGQQVTLSCSPISGHRSVSWYQQTPGQGLQFLFEYFSETQRNKGNFPGRFSGRQFSNSRSEMNVSTLELGDSALYLCASSLEGGGPYNEQFFGPGTRLTVL.

The V and J genes are TRBV7-9 and TRBJ2-2; D is unclear. The CDR3 contains 10 residues. CDR1 SEHNR and CDR2 FQNEAQ come from the germline V gene (reference sequence). Trimming stripped 8 bases from V and 4 bases from J, with 2 bases between. CDR3 loop: CASGTGELFF. The CDR3 nucleotides are TGTGCCAGCGGCACCGGGGAGCTGTTTTTT.

The chain uses TRBV5-1 and TRBJ2-2; 8 nucleotides line up with TRBD1. The CDR3 extends over 16 amino acids. CDR1 SGHRS and CDR2 YFSETQ come from the germline V gene. The junction had 7 bases not matched to a gene; V was cut back by 0 bases and J by 6 bases. The CDR3 sequence: CASSLVQGAGAGELFF. CDR3 DNA sequence: TGCGCCAGCAGCTTGGTGCAGGGGGCAGGCGCCGGGGAGCTGTTTTTT. Complete variable domain (other parts from reference TRBV5-1 and TRBJ2-2): KAGVTQTPRYLIKTRGQQVTLSCSPISGHRSVSWYQQTPGQGLQFLFEYFSETQRNKGNFPGRFSGRQFSNSRSEMNVSTLELGDSALYLCASSLVQGAGAGELFFGEGSRLTVL.

This clonotype has more than one count but fewer than ten. The chain uses TRBV11-2 and TRBJ2-5; weak D call: TRBD2 (6 bases). V was pared by 6 bases and J by 4 bases, with 6 bases between. Germline V gives CDR1 SGHAT, CDR2 FQNNGV. This CDR3 is 11 amino acids long. CDR3 bases: TGTGCCAGCAGGGGGGGAGAGACCCAGTACTTC. This gives the protein CASRGGETQYF.

The chain carries TRBV5-5 and TRBJ2-1; D remains unclear. Per germline, CDR1 SGHKS and CDR2 YYEKEE (reference sequence). V was clipped by 0 bases and J by 5 bases, with 9 bases between them. CDR3 length: 14 residues. The CDR3 is CASSLAQLNNEQFF. DNA of the CDR3: TGTGCCAGCAGCTTGGCCCAGCTCAACAATGAGCAGTTCTTC.

This clonotype turned up a few times. The chain has TRBV20-1 and TRBJ2-7, with D hard to call. The CDR3 is 12 residues long. Germline V gene data show CDR1 as DFQATT and CDR2 as SNEGSKA (reference sequence). V was shortened by 0 bases and J by 7 bases, with 10 bases between the two germline ends. DNA of the CDR3: TGCAGTGCTAGAGATTTCAAACGGGAGCAGTACTTC. Its translation: CSARDFKREQYF.

This clonotype was picked up many times. This sequence joins TRBV2 and TRBJ1-5; D is ambiguous. Trimming removed 3 bases at V and 5 bases at J, with 8 bases between. Per the germline V gene, CDR1 is SNHLY and CDR2 is FYNNEI. The CDR3 covers 13 residues. The CDR3 reads CASSERWYQPQHF. In nucleotides, the CDR3 is TGTGCCAGCAGTGAGAGGTGGTATCAGCCCCAGCATTTT.

There are a few counts of this clonotype. The chain carries TRBV18 and TRBJ2-3; D perhaps matches TRBD2 (5 bases). This CDR3 is built from 12 residues. V shed 6 bases and J shed 7 bases, with 11 bases lying between them. Germline values: CDR1 KGHSH, CDR2 LQKENI. CDR3 region: CASSPIGNTQYF. For the CDR3, the DNA is TGTGCCAGCTCGCCAATCGGGAATACGCAGTATTTT.

The sample holds one count of this clonotype. The V call is TRBV10-3, the J call TRBJ2-3; 9 bases agree with TRBD2. CDR3 length: 15 residues. The germline CDR1 and CDR2 sequences are ENHRY and SYGVKD. Unmatched junction bases numbered 6, after V lost 6 bases and J lost 2 bases. The CDR3 DNA reads as TGTGCCATCAGATCCGGGACTAGCTACACAGATACGCAGTATTTT. This codes for CAIRSGTSYTDTQYF.